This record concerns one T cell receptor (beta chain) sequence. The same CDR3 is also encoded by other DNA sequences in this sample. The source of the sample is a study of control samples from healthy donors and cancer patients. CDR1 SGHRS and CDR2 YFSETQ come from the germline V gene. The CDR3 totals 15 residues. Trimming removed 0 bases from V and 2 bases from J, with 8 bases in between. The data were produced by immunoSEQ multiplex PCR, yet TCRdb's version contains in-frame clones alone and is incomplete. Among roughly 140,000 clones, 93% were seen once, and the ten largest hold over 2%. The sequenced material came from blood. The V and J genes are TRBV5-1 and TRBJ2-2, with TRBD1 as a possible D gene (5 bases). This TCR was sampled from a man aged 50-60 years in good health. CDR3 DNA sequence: TGCGCCAGCAGCTTGGGGACAACCAACACCGGGGAGCTGTTTTTT. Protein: CASSLGTTNTGELFF.